This TCR beta chain was profiled in a study of cytomegalovirus exposure and HLA in healthy donors. The CDR3 loop spans 15 amino acids. V lost 1 base and J 6 bases, leaving 13 bases between the germline ends. Germline values: CDR1 SGHDT, CDR2 YYEEEE. Overall study results and limits: Some TCR beta chains (164 of them) were listed as cytomegalovirus-associated. A few chains linked to CMV were shown in vitro to be specific for CMV antigens. The TCR clusters that emerged in the first cohort tended, a later analysis found, to co-occur in the 120 or so validation repertoires.

Sequencing used immunoSEQ multiplex PCR; TCRdb keeps in-frame clones, though not all of them. Seen here are about 64,000 clones, around 89% observed once, and the top ten hold roughly 1.8%. As to this clone: Its antigen is unidentified.

The chain joins TRBV5-6 to TRBJ2-2, with D possibly matching TRBD1 (7 bases). The sequenced sample was PBMCs. The clonotype originates from a woman between 18 and 30 years old in good health and CMV-seronegative. The CDR3 DNA reads as TGTGCCAGCAGCTTGTTGTCAGGGGGGCCCGGGGAGCTGTTTTTT. Protein product: CASSLLSGGPGELFF.